Reported below is one T cell receptor (beta chain). Its specificity is unknown. A single record per CDR3 protein comes from TCRdb applying MiXCR to the reads. In the table there are approximately 910,000 distinct CDR3 sequences, roughly 30% of which are singletons. This entry comes from a study of T cell repertoires in cytomegalovirus infection. Study as a whole: Matching HLA type and CMV infection were both indicated by public TCR beta signatures.

The receptor comes from a human donor in good health (CMV status not recorded). Some clones in this sample may be carry-over from other donors' samples. Sample: cultured CD8+ T cells from PBMCs, taken from culture after CMV antigen stimulation.

The CDR3 region is CASSRQGARPSTDTQYF. The CDR3, as DNA: TGTGCCAGCAGTCGTCAGGGTGCAAGGCCCAGCACAGATACGCAGTATTTT. The chain joins TRBV6-5 to TRBJ2-3, with a possible D match to TRBD1 (5 bases). V lost 5 bases, J lost 0 bases, and 18 bases lay in between. The CDR3 sequence is 17 residues long. The germline gives CDR1 MNHEY, CDR2 SVGAGI.